What follows is one T cell receptor (beta chain) and its context. Deletions cut 4 bases from V and 0 bases from J, with 6 bases between. Germline V gene sequence: CDR1 ENHRY, CDR2 SYGVKD. This CDR3 region has 13 residues. The data derive from a study of blood T cell repertoires in COVID-19. The wider study: The United States, Italy and Spain supplied acute and convalescent COVID-19 samples. PBMCs, B-cell-depleted T cells, or T cells were the source of the cDNA or gDNA that made up the material.

Original processing notes: Amplifying reference gene primers gave estimates of nucleated cell counts. The assay was immunoSEQ multiplex PCR, and TCRdb's table has in-frame clones only and misses some. That table supplies the V and J calls and clone size; D and trimming were determined from the DNA. The sample yields 95,000 to 100,000 clones, 70% to 85% seen once. This sequence joins TRBV10-3 and TRBJ2-5; a possible D gene is TRBD1 (5 bases). This sequence originates from a human donor in a cohort sampled during active COVID-19. Sequencing input: peripheral blood. The chain's CDR3 is CAISGTNQETQYF. The CDR3 coding sequence is TGTGCCATCAGTGGGACAAACCAAGAGACCCAGTACTTC.